This TCR beta chain was profiled in a study of Ad26.COV2.S vaccination and SARS-CoV-2 variants. Turning to the study itself: In the COV1001 trial, the donor was in the Ad26.COV2.S arm. Doses of Ad26.COV2.S were injected into muscle once or twice, 56 days apart.

Treatment in this sample: 19 received Ad26.COV2.S at low or high dose, single or two shots; about 5 received placebo; per-sample allocation not given. Sampling was performed 63 days after the first vaccine or placebo injection. Some clones are missing from TCRdb's copy, which holds only in-frame ones; the method was immunoSEQ multiplex PCR. This table has a few hundred thousand clones, approximately 87% appearing once. Of note for this clone: The sample contains more than one DNA sequence encoding this CDR3.

Sequenced material: peripheral blood, taken in a trial of Ad26.COV2.S vaccine versus placebo. This TCR came from a person between 18 and 60 years old who received the Ad26.COV2.S COVID-19 vaccine or a placebo.

The CDR3: CSAPENTEAFF. The DNA of the CDR3 is TGCAGTGCTCCAGAGAACACTGAAGCTTTCTTT. The genes are TRBV20-1 and TRBJ1-1; D uncertain. Germline CDR1 DFQATT, CDR2 SNEGSKA (reference sequence). Trimming took 5 bases from V and 1 from J, leaving 5 bases between them. The CDR3 sequence is 11 residues long.